This is a list of T cell receptor beta chains from one sample in a study of blood T cell repertoires in COVID-19. Some clones are missing from TCRdb's copy, which holds only in-frame ones; the method was immunoSEQ multiplex PCR. This table has 100,000 to 150,000 clones, around four fifths appearing once. Material: peripheral blood. The receptors were sampled from a man between 60 and 75 years old with acute or convalescent COVID-19. Each CDR3 is given with its conserved first and last residue. D genes are given only for firm matches. The size field is filled for only some rows; it gives once, few, many or a size class.

J gene: TRBJ1-2
clone size: .
D gene: .
V gene: TRBV21-1
CDR3 protein: CASSKAPTGSQGLNYGYTF
CDR3 DNA: TGTGCCAGCAGCAAAGCGCCTACGGGCTCACAGGGGTTGAACTATGGCTACACCTTC

J gene: TRBJ1-2
clone size: .
D gene: .
V gene: TRBV24-1
CDR3 protein: CATSDFRDKSAGYTF
CDR3 DNA: TGTGCCACCAGTGATTTCCGGGACAAGTCGGCCGGCTACACCTTC

J gene: TRBJ1-2
clone size: .
D gene: TRBD1
V gene: TRBV28
CDR3 protein: CASSSPNRGRYGYTF
CDR3 DNA: TGTGCCAGCAGTTCGCCCAACAGGGGGAGGTATGGCTACACCTTC

J gene: TRBJ2-1
clone size: .
D gene: TRBD1
V gene: TRBV7-3
CDR3 protein: CASSFSRDRGNNEQFF
CDR3 DNA: TGTGCCAGCAGCTTTAGCCGGGACAGGGGCAACAATGAGCAGTTCTTC

J gene: TRBJ1-6
clone size: once
D gene: TRBD1
V gene: TRBV28
CDR3 protein: CASSTMGTGGVSPLHF
CDR3 DNA: TGTGCCAGCAGTACCATGGGGACAGGGGGCGTTTCGCCCCTCCACTTT

J gene: TRBJ2-1
clone size: .
D gene: TRBD2
V gene: TRBV7-3
CDR3 protein: CASSWGLAGFGEQFF
CDR3 DNA: TGTGCCAGCAGCTGGGGACTAGCGGGGTTTGGCGAGCAGTTCTTC

J gene: TRBJ1-5
clone size: .
D gene: TRBD1
V gene: TRBV5-1
CDR3 protein: CASSSGTAVQPQHF
CDR3 DNA: TGCGCCAGCAGCTCTGGGACAGCAGTTCAGCCCCAGCATTTT

J gene: TRBJ1-2
clone size: .
D gene: .
V gene: TRBV27
CDR3 protein: CASSPRGGDGYTF
CDR3 DNA: TGTGCCAGCAGTCCCCGGGGAGGGGATGGCTACACCTTC

J gene: TRBJ2-1
clone size: .
D gene: TRBD2
V gene: TRBV29-1
CDR3 protein: CSAWGLAGGSSYNEQFF
CDR3 DNA: TGCAGCGCATGGGGACTAGCGGGAGGTTCCTCCTACAATGAGCAGTTCTTC

J gene: TRBJ2-3
clone size: .
D gene: .
V gene: TRBV21-1
CDR3 protein: CASSEPRDRYTDTQYF
CDR3 DNA: TGTGCCAGCAGCGAACCCCGGGACAGGTACACAGATACGCAGTATTTT

J gene: TRBJ2-7
clone size: .
D gene: TRBD1
V gene: TRBV3-1/TRBV3-2
CDR3 protein: CASSHGQGASYEQYF
CDR3 DNA: TGTGCCAGCAGCCATGGACAGGGGGCCTCCTACGAGCAGTACTTC

J gene: TRBJ2-5
clone size: .
D gene: .
V gene: TRBV7-9
CDR3 protein: CASSFPSREQYF
CDR3 DNA: TGTGCCAGCAGCTTCCCGTCCAGGGAACAGTACTTC

J gene: TRBJ1-6
clone size: .
D gene: TRBD1
V gene: TRBV4-1
CDR3 protein: CASSQVSGQGSLHF
CDR3 DNA: TGCGCCAGCAGCCAAGTCTCCGGACAGGGCTCCCTCCACTTT

J gene: TRBJ1-2
clone size: once
D gene: .
V gene: TRBV28
CDR3 protein: CASSPGGAQDYGYTF
CDR3 DNA: TGTGCCAGCAGTCCCGGAGGGGCCCAGGACTATGGCTACACCTTC

J gene: TRBJ2-4
clone size: .
D gene: TRBD1
V gene: TRBV24-1
CDR3 protein: CATPIGPGGPKNIQYF
CDR3 DNA: TGTGCCACCCCTATTGGGCCAGGGGGCCCCAAAAACATTCAGTACTTC

J gene: TRBJ2-7
clone size: .
D gene: .
V gene: TRBV28
CDR3 protein: CASISAGLVYEQYF
CDR3 DNA: TGTGCCAGCATTTCGGCAGGACTCGTCTACGAGCAGTACTTC

J gene: TRBJ2-2
clone size: .
D gene: .
V gene: TRBV6-5
CDR3 protein: CASSYGRSNTGELFF
CDR3 DNA: TGTGCCAGCAGTTACGGGAGATCGAACACCGGGGAGCTGTTTTTT

J gene: TRBJ2-1
clone size: few
D gene: TRBD2
V gene: TRBV7-3
CDR3 protein: CASSGLAGGYNEQFF
CDR3 DNA: TGTGCCAGCAGCGGACTAGCGGGAGGGTACAATGAGCAGTTCTTC

J gene: TRBJ1-1
clone size: .
D gene: .
V gene: TRBV6-5
CDR3 protein: CASSYSARGNTEAFF
CDR3 DNA: TGTGCCAGCAGTTACAGTGCCAGGGGGAACACTGAAGCTTTCTTT

J gene: TRBJ1-1
clone size: .
D gene: TRBD1
V gene: TRBV18
CDR3 protein: CASSPVTGPYEAFF
CDR3 DNA: TGTGCCAGCTCACCAGTGACAGGGCCCTATGAAGCTTTCTTT

J gene: TRBJ2-2
clone size: .
D gene: TRBD1
V gene: TRBV9
CDR3 protein: CASHRTGTNTGELFF
CDR3 DNA: TGTGCCAGCCACCGGACAGGGACGAACACCGGGGAGCTGTTTTTT

J gene: TRBJ1-4
clone size: .
D gene: TRBD1
V gene: TRBV4-2
CDR3 protein: CASSRDLQGDRNEKLFF
CDR3 DNA: TGTGCCAGCAGCCGAGATTTACAGGGGGACAGAAATGAAAAACTGTTTTTT

J gene: TRBJ1-6
clone size: .
D gene: .
V gene: TRBV27
CDR3 protein: CASSRNIPYNSPLHF
CDR3 DNA: TGTGCCAGCTCCCGAAACATCCCCTATAATTCACCCCTCCACTTT

J gene: TRBJ1-2
clone size: .
D gene: TRBD1
V gene: TRBV12-3/TRBV12-4
CDR3 protein: CASTPTGSNGYTF
CDR3 DNA: TGTGCCAGCACCCCGACAGGGAGTAATGGCTACACCTTC

J gene: TRBJ1-3
clone size: .
D gene: .
V gene: TRBV7-6
CDR3 protein: CASSLRRSSGNTIYF
CDR3 DNA: TGTGCCAGCAGCTTAAGACGGAGCTCTGGAAACACCATATATTTT

J gene: TRBJ2-1
clone size: .
D gene: TRBD2
V gene: TRBV7-3
CDR3 protein: CASSSGLAASYNEQFF
CDR3 DNA: TGTGCCAGCAGCTCGGGACTAGCGGCCTCCTACAATGAGCAGTTCTTC

J gene: TRBJ1-4
clone size: .
D gene: .
V gene: TRBV7-2
CDR3 protein: CASSLSATNEKLFF
CDR3 DNA: TGTGCCAGCAGCTTATCTGCAACTAATGAAAAACTGTTTTTT

J gene: TRBJ2-3
clone size: .
D gene: TRBD2
V gene: TRBV2
CDR3 protein: CASDRRRVLAGDTDTQYF
CDR3 DNA: TGTGCCAGCGATCGGCGAAGAGTACTAGCGGGAGACACAGATACGCAGTATTTT

J gene: TRBJ1-1
clone size: .
D gene: .
V gene: TRBV6-7
CDR3 protein: CASSWGEVLGPSGVGLGTEAFF
CDR3 DNA: TGTGCCAGCAGTTGGGGGGAGGTGTTGGGTCCTAGTGGGGTAGGGTTGGGCACTGAAGCTTTCTTT

J gene: TRBJ2-2
clone size: .
D gene: .
V gene: TRBV21-1
CDR3 protein: CASSNAGELFF
CDR3 DNA: TGTGCCAGCAGCAACGCCGGGGAGCTGTTTTTT

J gene: TRBJ2-7
clone size: .
D gene: .
V gene: TRBV4-1
CDR3 protein: CASSPYSSSYEQYF
CDR3 DNA: TGCGCCAGCAGCCCCTACTCGAGCTCCTACGAGCAGTACTTC

J gene: TRBJ2-5
clone size: .
D gene: TRBD2
V gene: TRBV6-5
CDR3 protein: CASRKTSGKETQYF
CDR3 DNA: TGTGCCAGCAGGAAGACTAGCGGAAAAGAGACCCAGTACTTC

J gene: TRBJ1-2
clone size: .
D gene: TRBD1
V gene: TRBV7-8
CDR3 protein: CASSLDRTIYGYTF
CDR3 DNA: TGTGCCAGCAGCTTGGACAGGACCATATATGGCTACACCTTC

J gene: TRBJ2-1
clone size: .
D gene: TRBD2
V gene: TRBV7-2
CDR3 protein: CASSLLAGDNEQFF
CDR3 DNA: TGTGCCAGCAGCTTATTAGCGGGGGACAATGAGCAGTTCTTC

J gene: TRBJ2-3
clone size: few
D gene: TRBD2
V gene: TRBV19
CDR3 protein: CASSMRLAGGADTQYF
CDR3 DNA: TGTGCCAGTAGTATGAGGCTAGCGGGAGGCGCAGATACGCAGTATTTT

J gene: TRBJ2-6
clone size: .
D gene: .
V gene: TRBV9
CDR3 protein: CASSVVKHQGYSGANVLTF
CDR3 DNA: TGTGCCAGCAGCGTAGTGAAACACCAGGGTTACTCTGGGGCCAACGTCCTGACTTTC

J gene: TRBJ1-1
clone size: .
D gene: TRBD1
V gene: TRBV6-5
CDR3 protein: CATGQGYTEAFF
CDR3 DNA: TGTGCCACAGGACAGGGATACACTGAAGCTTTCTTT

J gene: TRBJ2-1
clone size: .
D gene: .
V gene: TRBV6-5
CDR3 protein: CASTETPGGEQFF
CDR3 DNA: TGTGCCAGCACCGAAACCCCCGGGGGTGAGCAGTTCTTC

J gene: TRBJ1-2
clone size: .
D gene: .
V gene: TRBV7-3
CDR3 protein: CASSLRREDNDGYTF
CDR3 DNA: TGTGCCAGCAGCTTAAGGAGGGAAGATAATGATGGCTACACCTTC

J gene: TRBJ1-1
clone size: .
D gene: TRBD1
V gene: TRBV5-1
CDR3 protein: CASSSQGYSPEAFF
CDR3 DNA: TGCGCCAGCAGCTCACAGGGGTATAGTCCTGAAGCTTTCTTT

J gene: TRBJ1-1
clone size: .
D gene: TRBD1
V gene: TRBV5-4
CDR3 protein: CASSVDRGLNTEAFF
CDR3 DNA: TGTGCCAGCAGCGTCGACAGGGGACTGAACACTGAAGCTTTCTTT

J gene: TRBJ1-1
clone size: few
D gene: .
V gene: TRBV7-8
CDR3 protein: CASSLAQQINTEAFF
CDR3 DNA: TGTGCCAGCAGCTTAGCGCAACAGATAAACACTGAAGCTTTCTTT

J gene: TRBJ1-2
clone size: .
D gene: TRBD1
V gene: TRBV11-3
CDR3 protein: CASSTTTGGGYTF
CDR3 DNA: TGTGCCAGCAGCACCACGACAGGGGGCGGCTACACCTTC

J gene: TRBJ2-5
clone size: .
D gene: TRBD2
V gene: TRBV2
CDR3 protein: CASKGGPYQETQYF
CDR3 DNA: TGTGCCAGCAAGGGAGGGCCGTACCAAGAGACCCAGTACTTC